This TCR beta chain was captured in a study of cytomegalovirus exposure and HLA in healthy donors (dated by TCRdb to about 2017). For the study in its entirety: An earlier analysis of approximately 640 of the donors reported roughly 300 Gb of sequence data and some 120 million unique TCR beta sequences from 150 million to 200 million T cells. An early release that covered several hundred HLA-typed donors contained about 300 gigabases of sequencing data and 85 million to 100 million unique TCR sequences. Among the approximately 400 genotyped donors, under 90% belonged to the genetic ancestry cluster associated with self-reported Caucasian donors. The aim of the study was to test whether cataloging public T cell receptors could identify signatures of past pathogen exposure. The T cell repertoires of under 700 subjects were profiled by immunosequencing and related to cytomegalovirus serostatus. Besides the first cohort of some 670 subjects, a separate validation cohort made up of around 120 different subjects was used. The study combined high-throughput TCR immunosequencing, statistical association of individual TCRs with disease status, and machine learning to predict cytomegalovirus infection status. A later analysis re-analyzed previously published TCR beta repertoires from 666 donors and added high-resolution HLA genotyping to study TCR occurrence patterns. Rather than using new phenotypic data, the later analysis identified candidate immune exposures from TCR beta sequences and from how often those sequences occurred across donors. An earlier analysis of some 500 of the donors used high-throughput TCR beta sequencing to judge whether each TCR beta V gene segment behaved as functional or pseudogenic. Alongside the repertoire data, information on donor age, sex, ethnicity and CMV serostatus was compiled. Genome-wide SNP genotypes for about 60% of the roughly 670 donors were used in a later genetic analysis, which treated that subset as a discovery cohort. Every discovery cohort repertoire had been produced on one sequencing platform. Class I and class II HLA loci were covered by the typing at four-digit resolution. The number of donors typed differed by locus, with about 629-630 for A, B, C, DRB1 and DQB1, roughly 520 for DQA1, about 610 for DPA1, and some 440 for DPB1. Several DR-DQ haplotypes were treated as single units for association and clustering because of strong linkage in the cohort. Among 398 genotyped donors of the cohort, an average of approximately 240,000 unique TCR beta nucleotide sequences was sequenced per donor, of which about 18% were non-productive. Study-wide conclusions, independent of this receptor: A further reported finding was that TCR beta sequences accurately predicted the HLA-A and HLA-B alleles for most subjects in the first cohort. According to the authors, the approach could potentially be generalized to other disease states and immunological phenotypes. Most TCR sequences were observed very rarely across donors, whereas some public TCRs were present in many individuals. A later analysis found that most CMV-associated TCR beta chains appeared HLA-restricted, with HLA associations seemingly driven largely by CMV exposure. Immune exposure information for the cohort was limited to CMV serostatus. A cluster of highly shared sequence variants was judged likely to represent a technical artifact of the sequencing pipeline. Because counts were too low, roughly 16 rarely observed V segments, including chromosome 9 orphons, were left out of the earlier analysis of about 620 of the donors. A later genetic analysis reported fewer N-insertions in productive TCRs among donors in an Asian-associated ancestry cluster than the roughly 700-donor mean. In a later analysis, TCR association rates were found to vary across HLA loci, with the most associated TCRs seen for DRB1 alleles and the fewest for HLA-C alleles. Linkage disequilibrium might explain the correlated functional status among segregating V segments, but an unknown experimental factor could not be ruled out. A few of the identified cytomegalovirus-associated TCR beta chains were confirmed in vitro to be specific for cytomegalovirus antigens. The classifier was reported to diagnose cytomegalovirus status with high specificity and sensitivity in both the original cohort and the validation cohort. Presence/absence analyses assumed roughly uniform sequencing depth across donors, an assumption that may not hold. When HLA alleles, especially DR and DQ, strongly co-occurred, attributing TCR associations to individual alleles was difficult. Because HLA typing was missing for some donors at each locus, association tests included only the typed subset. Only TCR beta chains were sequenced in this cohort, and the absence of alpha or paired-chain data limited detectable features. In the study, some 160 TCR beta chains were listed as associated with cytomegalovirus. In a later analysis, HLA-associated TCR beta chains were found to be more clonally expanded and to have lower generation probabilities than equally common non-associated chains. Broadly in line with IMGT annotations, most TCR beta V segments showed up in productive rearrangements about 90% or about 30% of the time in an earlier analysis of about 500 of the donors. According to a later analysis, parvovirus B19, influenza, CMV and Epstein-Barr virus appeared linked to several top co-occurrence clusters. Because the 87-base-pair reads could not distinguish some IMGT-functional V segments, including TRBV6-2 and TRBV6-3, those segments were excluded. A later analysis associated 16,951 TCR beta sequences with specific HLA alleles at a false discovery rate of 0.05. V-gene and J-gene trimming of TCR beta chains was associated with a missense DCLRE1C variant in a later genetic analysis, and the association was replicated in an independent cohort.

The cohort consisted of some 670 healthy bone marrow donors. All cohort members were sampled while nominally healthy, although unrecorded immune exposures were likely present. The donor tested CMV seropositive and was one of the 289 seropositive cohort members. A peripheral blood sample was collected from each donor, and TCR beta sequencing was performed on peripheral blood mononuclear cells. Genomic DNA extraction from the blood cell samples was performed with the Qiagen DNeasy Blood Extraction Kit. To prepare the library, the immunoSEQ multiplex PCR assay was applied. For the multiplex PCR, a mixture combining 60 forward primers for TCR Vbeta segments and 13 reverse primers for TCR Jbeta segments was used. The CDR3 region of rearranged TCR beta genes was amplified from genomic DNA with a multiplex PCR assay. The amplified TCR beta libraries were sequenced on the Illumina HiSeq System as 87-base-pair reads. The paper's processing steps were these. Across the 670 or so repertoires, a later analysis counted approximately 83 million unique TCR beta chains, around 10 million of which were shared by at least two donors. Raw reads were error-corrected and collapsed into unique sequences by a nearest-neighbor algorithm in which closely related sequences were merged to remove PCR and sequencing errors. V, D and J gene segments were assigned by aligning CDR3 sequences to IMGT reference sequences. For a sequence to be retained, a match of at least six nucleotides was required to both a V gene segment and a J gene segment. Rearrangements were classified as productive when the CDR3 lacked stop codons and remained in frame with V and J, and all other rearrangements were classified as non-productive. CDR3 was defined by IMGT convention, running from the second conserved V-encoded cysteine to the conserved J-encoded phenylalanine. Sequences without an unambiguous match to a single V gene segment were excluded from the earlier analysis of 450 to 650 of the donors. In an earlier analysis of 587 of the donors, a V segment was called functional when productive rearrangements were above 56.7%, and segregating when the standard deviation between donors exceeded 5%. A statistical classification framework was built for diagnosing cytomegalovirus status from the catalog of TCR beta chain sequences. In a later analysis, TCR nucleotide sequences were compared against IMGT/GENE-DB human TR gene sequences so that V and J genes could be assigned. A later analysis assigned CDR3 sequences and most-parsimonious VDJ recombination scenarios with the TCRdist pipeline. A later analysis defined each TCR beta chain by its CDR3 amino acid sequence plus V-gene family, and excluded reads lacking a unique V-gene family. In a later analysis, 450 to 600 highly shared, low-generation-probability nucleotide sequences were removed to address suspected cross-contamination and a sequencing artifact. For each public chain, a later analysis derived a clonal expansion index from normalized ranks of inferred template counts within each repertoire. In a later analysis, generation probabilities were computed with a VDJ recombination model fitted to out-of-frame rearrangements, and the resulting probabilities were checked against IGoR. In a later analysis, TCR-TCR, TCR-HLA and TCR-CMV co-occurrence was scored with hypergeometric tests, and a repertoire-size bias correction was applied to TCR pairs. False discovery rates were estimated in a later analysis by permuting HLA or CMV assignments 20 times. In a later analysis, co-occurring TCRs were grouped with DBSCAN, and TCRdist sequence similarity was added when clustering was performed within HLA-allele-positive subsets. Co-occurrence clustering excluded repertoires with fewer than 30,000 or more than 120,000 public chains, plus five with anomalous nucleotide sharing. In its TCRdb copy, this immuneACCESS table keeps in-frame sequences only and misses some clones. Where compared with another copy, unresolved V genes explain less than half of these, and the others have no known cause. V, J and clone size are taken as reported in that table, and D and trimming were inferred from the DNA itself. The sample has about 120,000 clones on record, approximately 74% of them singletons. Jointly, the top ten make up approximately 10% of the sample.

A note on this clone: Its antigen remains unidentified. One end of the junction varies from germline; a read error may be responsible.

From a lookup of the germline V gene, CDR1 and CDR2 are SGHTA and FQGNSA. The CDR3 numbers 10 residues from cysteine through phenylalanine. Only CDR3 DNA remains: 30 bases, in frame from the first base. This receptor was taken from a woman in her 50s in good health and CMV-seropositive. Recombination joined TRBV7-2 with TRBJ1-2; the D region possibly corresponds to TRBD1 (5 bases align). Sequenced material: PBMCs. The nucleotide sequence is TGTGCCAGCAGCTCCTCCGGACACGGGTTC. This translates into CASSSSGHGF.